These 27 T cell receptor beta chains came from one sample sequenced in a study of cytomegalovirus exposure and HLA in healthy donors. Use of 60 Vbeta and 13 Jbeta primers characterized the PCR. Measured with immunoSEQ multiplex PCR; TCRdb has only the in-frame clones, and not every one. The repertoire includes 200,000 to 250,000 clones, approximately 80% of them detected once, and about 0.58% sits in the top ten. Specimen: PBMCs. These receptor sequences come from a woman between 35 and 50 years old in good health and CMV-seronegative.

The rearrangement links TRBV5-6 to TRBJ1-1; D is undetermined. The V gene lost 0 bases and the J gene lost 1 base, with 7 bases spanning the gap. This CDR3 region has 14 residues. Germline lookup yields CDR1 SGHDT and CDR2 YYEEEE. CDR3 in DNA: TGTGCCAGCAGCTTGGACTGGGCGAACACTGAAGCTTTCTTT. It specifies CASSLDWANTEAFF.

The chain couples TRBV27 to TRBJ2-7, with 7 nucleotides matching TRBD1. V shed 3 bases, J shed 1 base, and the junction held 6 bases outside the gene matches. The CDR3 contains 15 residues. The V gene's germline CDR1 is MNHEY and CDR2 SMNVEV (reference sequence). This CDR3 is CASSFLGQLSYEQYF. The CDR3 DNA reads TGTGCCAGCAGTTTTCTGGGACAGTTATCCTACGAGCAGTACTTC.

The chain recombines TRBV7-9 with TRBJ1-1; 8 bases align to TRBD1. After removal of 1 base from V and 1 base from J, the junction contained 2 bases not matched to a gene. Germline CDR1 is SEHNR and CDR2 is FQNEAQ (reference sequence). The CDR3 runs 15 residues. The CDR3 region is CASSLEGQGNTEAFF. The CDR3 DNA reads as TGTGCCAGCAGCTTAGAAGGACAGGGGAACACTGAAGCTTTCTTT.

The chain is built from TRBV28 and TRBJ2-7, with TRBD2 as a possible D gene (7 bases). CDR1 is MDHEN, CDR2 SYDVKM, per germline. The CDR3 has 15 residues. Trimming shortened V by 6 bases and J by 5 bases, and 20 bases separated the two germline ends. In DNA form, the CDR3 reads TGTGCCAGCAGCAAAGGGGGGCTAGGGGGGGACGAGCAGTACTTC. This encodes CASSKGGLGGDEQYF.

The V and J genes are TRBV7-2 and TRBJ2-5; D perhaps matches TRBD2 (7 bases). This CDR3 region has 15 residues. The germline gives CDR1 SGHTA, CDR2 FQGNSA. V was trimmed by 0 bases and J by 4 bases, leaving 12 bases between them. CDR3 in amino acids: CASSLAGGPGETQYF. The DNA for the CDR3 is TGTGCCAGCAGCTTAGCGGGGGGGCCGGGAGAGACCCAGTACTTC. The whole variable domain, remainder taken from reference TRBV7-2 and TRBJ2-5, is GAGVSQSPSNKVTEKGKDVELRCDPISGHTALYWYRQSLGQGLEFLIYFQGNSAPDKSGLPSDRFSAERTGGSVSTLTIQRTQQEDSAVYLCASSLAGGPGETQYFGPGTRLLVL.

The chain combines TRBV5-1 with TRBJ2-5; the match to TRBD1 covers 10 bases. The J call may be in error: the DNA end matches TRBJ2-7 better. CDR3 length: 16 residues. Germline lookup yields CDR1 SGHRS and CDR2 YFSETQ. CDR3 nucleotide sequence: TGCGCCAGCAGCTGGGGTTTGGGAGGGACAGGGGCCGAGCAGTACTTC. Encoded protein: CASSWGLGGTGAEQYF.

V gene TRBV5-5 combines with J gene TRBJ2-1, with 11 bases matching TRBD2. CDR1 is SGHKS, CDR2 YYEKEE, per germline (reference sequence). J gave up 6 bases and V 4 bases, and 3 bases lay outside the gene matches. CDR3 length: 14 residues. CDR3 sequence reads: CASSNSGGGNEQFF. CDR3 nucleotides: TGTGCCAGCAGCAATAGCGGGGGGGGCAATGAGCAGTTCTTC.

The J gene is TRBJ1-1, the V gene TRBV7-8; D is unresolved. The CDR3 consists of 13 residues. Germline loops: CDR1 SGHVS, CDR2 FQNEAQ. The V and J ends lost 1 base and 4 bases respectively, with 7 bases between them. In DNA form, the CDR3 reads TGTGCCAGCAGCTTAGAGAGGAGCACTGAAGCTTTCTTT. Protein product: CASSLERSTEAFF.

The genes are TRBV6-1 and TRBJ1-5, with 7 bases matching TRBD1. The CDR3 is made up of 15 amino acids. J gave up 8 bases and V 5 bases, and 12 bases lay outside the gene matches. Germline lookup yields CDR1 MNHNS and CDR2 SASEGT. CDR3 protein: CASSNIGGGIKPQHF. In DNA, the CDR3 is TGTGCCAGCAGTAACATAGGGGGCGGAATAAAGCCCCAGCATTTT.

CDR3 sequence reads: CASSSDRGKNGYTF. DNA of the CDR3: TGTGCCAGCAGCTCGGACAGGGGGAAGAATGGCTACACCTTC. The rearrangement links TRBV11-3 to TRBJ1-2, with 10 nucleotides matching TRBD1. The germline V gene has CDR1 SGHNT and CDR2 YENEEA. With 4 bases clipped from V and 6 bases from J, the junction kept 5 bases outside the gene matches. This CDR3 is 14 amino acids long.

The rearrangement uses TRBV19 and TRBJ2-5; D possibly corresponds to TRBD2 (5 bases). Trimming took off 3 bases at V and 5 bases at J, with 10 bases between the two ends. Germline lookup yields CDR1 LNHDA and CDR2 SQIVND (reference sequence). This CDR3 is built from 13 residues. The CDR3 DNA reads as TGTGCCAGTAGTATCGGAGGAGCCGAGACCCAGTACTTC. Its protein product is CASSIGGAETQYF.

The CDR3 here is CATSRNDRFQETQYF. The CDR3 DNA reads TGTGCCACCAGCAGAAATGACAGATTCCAAGAGACCCAGTACTTC. The chain uses TRBV15 and TRBJ2-5; TRBD1 is a possible D gene (5 bases). Between the trimmed V and J ends, which lost 2 bases and 1 base, there was a span of 11 bases. Germline V gene sequence: CDR1 LNHNV, CDR2 YYDKDF (reference sequence). The CDR3 totals 15 residues.

V usage is TRBV29-1 and J usage is TRBJ1-5, with D possibly TRBD1 on 5 matching bases. This CDR3 contains 14 residues. Germline V gene lookup returns CDR1 SQVTM and CDR2 ANQGSEA. V shed 4 bases and J shed 0 bases, with 10 bases lying between them. CDR3 region: CSVVAGNSNQPQHF. DNA for the CDR3: TGCAGCGTTGTGGCAGGGAATAGCAATCAGCCCCAGCATTTT.

The V and J genes are TRBV2 and TRBJ1-5; D may be TRBD1 (5 bases). CDR3 length: 14 amino acids. CDR1 SNHLY and CDR2 FYNNEI come from the germline V gene. V was shortened by 2 bases and J by 9 bases, with 14 bases between the two germline ends. In nucleotides, the CDR3 is TGTGCCAGCAGTGAACAGGGTAATACGACGCCCCAGCATTTT. This sequence encodes CASSEQGNTTPQHF.

This chain uses TRBV7-2 with TRBJ2-7; 9 bases are a match to TRBD2. The CDR3 is 15 residues long. CDR1 is SGHTA and CDR2 is FQGNSA in the germline V gene. V trimming: 0 bases; J trimming: 4 bases; junction bases outside the gene matches: 4. As DNA, the CDR3 is TGTGCCAGCAGCTTAGCGCTAGCGGGGTCTTACGAGCAGTACTTC. Translating gives CASSLALAGSYEQYF.

V and J are TRBV9 and TRBJ1-2; 10 nucleotides match TRBD1. Germline V lookup: CDR1 SGDLS, CDR2 YYNGEE. Trimming at V came to 6 bases and at J to 6 bases, leaving 8 bases not matched to a gene. The CDR3 has 14 residues. The CDR3 nucleotides read TGTGCCAGCACCCGGACAGGGGGGTCCAATGGCTACACCTTC. Amino acids: CASTRTGGSNGYTF.

V usage is TRBV27 and J usage is TRBJ1-6; 9 positions match TRBD1. V lost 6 bases, J lost 5 bases, and 17 bases stayed unmatched. The germline V gene has CDR1 MNHEY and CDR2 SMNVEV (reference sequence). CDR3 length equals 19 residues. DNA of the CDR3: TGTGCCAGCAGCCGGAAACCCCAGGGGGGACAGGGAAATAATTCACCCCTCCACTTT. This codes for CASSRKPQGGQGNNSPLHF.

This chain connects TRBV18 to TRBJ1-2; D might be TRBD1 (6 bases). In germline, CDR1 is KGHSH, CDR2 LQKENI. V was trimmed by 1 base and J by 5 bases, leaving 14 bases between them. The CDR3 is 15 residues long. CDR3 amino acids: CASSPLELGGYGYTF. In DNA, the CDR3 is TGTGCCAGCTCACCACTGGAACTAGGGGGTTATGGCTACACCTTC. The whole variable domain, remainder taken from reference TRBV18 and TRBJ1-2, is NAGVMQNPRHLVRRRGQEARLRCSPMKGHSHVYWYRQLPEEGLKFMVYLQKENIIDESGMPKERFSAEFPKEGPSILRIQQVVRGDSAAYFCASSPLELGGYGYTFGSGTRLTVV.

The V gene is TRBV28, the J gene TRBJ1-3, with unresolved D. Germline assignment: CDR1 MDHEN and CDR2 SYDVKM. The length of the CDR3 is 10 residues. Trimming shortened V by 7 bases and J by 4 bases, and 2 bases separated the two germline ends. The CDR3 sequence: CASTGNTIYF. CDR3 coding DNA: TGTGCCAGCACGGGAAACACCATATATTTT.

This chain uses TRBV6-6 with TRBJ1-5; the D gene is possibly TRBD1 (5 bases). The V and J ends lost 2 bases and 7 bases respectively, with 15 bases between them. This CDR3 is built from 15 residues. Germline assignment: CDR1 MNHNY and CDR2 SVGAGI (reference sequence). The CDR3 loop reads CASSYPPGRGQPQHF. For the CDR3, the DNA is TGTGCCAGCAGTTACCCCCCCGGAAGGGGCCAGCCCCAGCATTTT.

The table lists this clone with a few counts. This chain uses TRBV28 with TRBJ1-1; D is unresolved. CDR1 and CDR2 (germline): MDHEN, SYDVKM. Trimming cost V 5 bases and J 1 base, with 8 bases left between them. The CDR3 is 13 residues long. The chain's CDR3 is CASSPDWNTEAFF. CDR3 nucleotides: TGTGCCAGCAGTCCAGACTGGAACACTGAAGCTTTCTTT.

The gene calls are TRBV30 and TRBJ2-7; no clear D gene. CDR1 and CDR2 from the germline V gene are GTSNPN and SVGIG (reference sequence). This CDR3 has 15 amino acids. V was trimmed by 4 bases and J by 0 bases, leaving 16 bases between them. Here the CDR3 DNA reads TGTGCCTGGACCGACCGCCGAAGGAGCTCCTACGAGCAGTACTTC. Protein product: CAWTDRRRSSYEQYF. Drawing the rest from reference TRBV30 and TRBJ2-7, the complete variable domain is SQTIHQWPATLVQPVGSPLSLECTVEGTSNPNLYWYRQAAGRGLQLLFYSVGIGQISSEVPQNLSASRPQDRQFILSSKKLLLSDSGFYLCAWTDRRRSSYEQYFGPGTRLTVT.

This clone appeared a few times. V and J are TRBV5-1 and TRBJ2-3; 14 nucleotides agree with TRBD2. Germline values: CDR1 SGHRS, CDR2 YFSETQ. The CDR3 consists of 20 residues. V shed 4 bases and J 0 bases; nucleotides not matched to a gene: 13. The CDR3 region has the DNA TGCGCCAGCAGCCGCGGGACTAGCGGGGGAAGACCGCTAAGCACAGATACGCAGTATTTT. Its protein is CASSRGTSGGRPLSTDTQYF.

The J gene is TRBJ2-7, the V gene TRBV29-1; possibly TRBD2 for D (6 bases). Germline V CDR1 and CDR2: SQVTM, ANQGSEA. This CDR3 has 13 amino acids. V lost 2 bases, J lost 5 bases, and 13 bases lay in between. The CDR3 DNA sequence: TGCAGCGTTGAAACTAGCCTCACGAACGAGCAGTACTTC. Residues: CSVETSLTNEQYF.

The rearrangement uses TRBV19 and TRBJ1-1; D ambiguous. This CDR3 region has 11 residues. The germline gives CDR1 LNHDA, CDR2 SQIVND (reference sequence). Deletions cut 7 bases from V and 11 bases from J, with 14 bases between. CDR3 in amino acids: CASTMREMAFF. CDR3 nucleotide sequence: TGTGCCAGTACCATGAGGGAGATGGCTTTCTTT. Looking up the rest from reference TRBV19 and TRBJ1-1 gives the full variable domain: DGGITQSPKYLFRKEGQNVTLSCEQNLNHDAMYWYRQDPGQGLRLIYYSQIVNDFQKGDIAEGYSVSREKKESFPLTVTSAQKNPTAFYLCASTMREMAFFGQGTRLTVV.

As regards this clone: One end of the junction varies from germline; a read error may be responsible. The chain combines TRBV10-2 with TRBJ2-7; 9 bases are shared with TRBD2. CDR3 length: 19 residues. Germline V gene lookup returns CDR1 WSHSY and CDR2 SAAADI. CDR3 residues: CASSGPRGAAGGLHYEQYF. CDR3 bases: TGTGCCAGCAGTGGACCGCGGGGAGCGGCGGGGGGGCTTCACTACGAGCAGTACTTC.

This chain links TRBV19 with TRBJ1-1; tentative D call: TRBD1 (6 bases). CDR1 LNHDA and CDR2 SQIVND come from the germline V gene (reference sequence). CDR3 length: 14 residues. Deletions cut 3 bases from V and 8 bases from J, with 16 bases between. The CDR3 DNA sequence: TGTGCCAGTAGTATTGTCACAGGGTCGCTCGAAGCTTTCTTT. It codes for CASSIVTGSLEAFF.